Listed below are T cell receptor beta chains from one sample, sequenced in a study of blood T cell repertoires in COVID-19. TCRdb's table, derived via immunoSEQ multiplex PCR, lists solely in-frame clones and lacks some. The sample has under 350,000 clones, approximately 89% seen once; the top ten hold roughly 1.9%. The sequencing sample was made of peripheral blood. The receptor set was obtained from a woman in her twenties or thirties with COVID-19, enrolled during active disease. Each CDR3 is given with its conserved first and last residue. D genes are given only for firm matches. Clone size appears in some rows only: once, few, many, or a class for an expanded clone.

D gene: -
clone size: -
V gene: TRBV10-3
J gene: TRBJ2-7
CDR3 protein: CAISDVGRDSYEQYF
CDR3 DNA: TGTGCCATCAGTGATGTAGGCAGGGACTCCTACGAGCAGTACTTC

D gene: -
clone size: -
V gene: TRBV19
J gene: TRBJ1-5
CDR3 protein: CASSMAGSRWDQPQHF
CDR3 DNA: TGTGCCAGTAGTATGGCGGGGAGCCGGTGGGATCAGCCCCAGCATTTT

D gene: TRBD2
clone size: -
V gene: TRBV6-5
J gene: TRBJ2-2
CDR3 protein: CASSFSGGNTGELFF
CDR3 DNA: TGTGCCAGCAGTTTTTCGGGGGGGAACACCGGGGAGCTGTTTTTT

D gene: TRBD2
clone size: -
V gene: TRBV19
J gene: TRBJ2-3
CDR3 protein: CASSSGGITDTQYF
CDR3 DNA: TGTGCCAGTTCTAGCGGGGGGATTACAGATACGCAGTATTTT

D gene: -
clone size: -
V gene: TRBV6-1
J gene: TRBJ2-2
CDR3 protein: CASSEVRGRGELFF
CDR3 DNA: TGTGCCAGCAGTGAAGTCAGGGGACGGGGGGAGCTGTTTTTT

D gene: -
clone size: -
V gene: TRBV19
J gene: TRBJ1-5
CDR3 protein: CASSMGGLRENQPQHF
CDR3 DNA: TGTGCCAGTAGTATGGGGGGACTCAGGGAGAATCAGCCCCAGCATTTT

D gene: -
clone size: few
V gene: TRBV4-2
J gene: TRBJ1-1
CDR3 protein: CASSQVQAEAFF
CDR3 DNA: TGTGCCAGCAGCCAAGTGCAGGCTGAAGCTTTCTTT

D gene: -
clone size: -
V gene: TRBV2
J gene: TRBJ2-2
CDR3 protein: CASSGQINTGELFF
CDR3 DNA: TGTGCCAGCAGTGGCCAGATCAACACCGGGGAGCTGTTTTTT

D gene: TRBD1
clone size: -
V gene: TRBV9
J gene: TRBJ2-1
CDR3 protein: CASSPRDRVSNEQFF
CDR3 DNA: TGTGCCAGCAGCCCGCGGGACAGGGTCTCCAATGAGCAGTTCTTC

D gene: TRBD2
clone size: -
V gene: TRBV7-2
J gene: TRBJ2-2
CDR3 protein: CASSPLAGNTGELFF
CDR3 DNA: TGTGCCAGCAGCCCCCTAGCGGGGAACACCGGGGAGCTGTTTTTT

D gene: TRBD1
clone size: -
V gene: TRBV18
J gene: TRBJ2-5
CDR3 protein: CASSPGQATQETQYF
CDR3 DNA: TGTGCCAGCTCACCGGGACAGGCCACCCAAGAGACCCAGTACTTC

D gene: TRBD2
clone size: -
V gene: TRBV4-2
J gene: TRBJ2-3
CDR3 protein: CASSQGGTSGEKQYF
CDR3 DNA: TGTGCCAGCAGCCAAGGTGGGACTAGCGGGGAGAAGCAGTATTTT

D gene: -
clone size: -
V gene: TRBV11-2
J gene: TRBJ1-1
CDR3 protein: CASSLESFEAFF
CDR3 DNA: TGTGCCAGCAGCTTAGAATCCTTTGAAGCTTTCTTT

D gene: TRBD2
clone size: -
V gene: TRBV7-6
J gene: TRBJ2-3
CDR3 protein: CASSLVAGGVDTQYF
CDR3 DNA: TGTGCCAGCAGCTTAGTAGCGGGGGGTGTCGATACGCAGTATTTT

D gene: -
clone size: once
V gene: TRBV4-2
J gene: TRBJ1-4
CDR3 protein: CASSQSRGAGNEKLFF
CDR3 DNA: TGTGCCAGCAGCCAATCTCGTGGTGCCGGGAATGAAAAACTGTTTTTT

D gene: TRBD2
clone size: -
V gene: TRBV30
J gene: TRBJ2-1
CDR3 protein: CAWVAGPYNEQFF
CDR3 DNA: TGTGCCTGGGTAGCGGGGCCTTACAATGAGCAGTTCTTC

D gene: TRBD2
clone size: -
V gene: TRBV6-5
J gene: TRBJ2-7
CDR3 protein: CASRTSSYEQYF
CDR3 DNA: TGTGCCAGCCGGACTAGTTCCTACGAGCAGTACTTC

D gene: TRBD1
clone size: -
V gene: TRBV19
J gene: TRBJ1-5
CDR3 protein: CATRQGSAGQPQHF
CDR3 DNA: TGTGCCACCAGACAGGGATCAGCAGGGCAGCCCCAGCATTTT

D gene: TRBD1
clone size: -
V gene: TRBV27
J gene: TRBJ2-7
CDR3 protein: CASRPRTGGAYEQYF
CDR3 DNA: TGTGCCAGCCGCCCTAGGACAGGGGGCGCCTACGAGCAGTACTTC

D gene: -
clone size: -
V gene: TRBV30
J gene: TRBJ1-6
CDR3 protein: CAWSVRQNNSPLHF
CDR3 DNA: TGTGCCTGGAGTGTACGACAAAATAATTCACCCCTCCACTTT

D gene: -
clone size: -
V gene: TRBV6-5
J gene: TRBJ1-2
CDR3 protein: CASSLIWGGNYGYTF
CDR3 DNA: TGTGCCAGCAGTTTGATCTGGGGGGGGAACTATGGCTACACCTTC

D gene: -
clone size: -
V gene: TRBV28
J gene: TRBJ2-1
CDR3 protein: CASSLGRIHEQFF
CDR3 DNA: TGTGCCAGCAGTTTGGGGAGAATTCATGAGCAGTTCTTC

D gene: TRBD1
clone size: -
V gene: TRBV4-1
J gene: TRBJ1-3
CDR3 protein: CASSHITTGSRGNTIYF
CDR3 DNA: TGCGCCAGCAGCCATATAACGACAGGGTCTCGGGGAAACACCATATATTTT

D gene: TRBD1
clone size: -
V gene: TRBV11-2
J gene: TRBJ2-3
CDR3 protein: CASRSIRPGQRSLGGQYF
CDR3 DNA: TGTGCCAGCAGATCCATTCGCCCGGGACAGAGATCCCTAGGGGGCCAGTATTTT

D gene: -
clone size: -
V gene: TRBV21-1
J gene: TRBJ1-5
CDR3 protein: CASSKAPRGRPNQPQHF
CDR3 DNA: TGTGCCAGCAGCAAAGCTCCAAGGGGGCGGCCCAATCAGCCCCAGCATTTT

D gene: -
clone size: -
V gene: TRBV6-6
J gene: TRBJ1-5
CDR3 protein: CASRRGGGLSNQPQHF
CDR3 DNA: TGTGCCAGCAGGAGGGGAGGGGGGCTTAGCAATCAGCCCCAGCATTTT

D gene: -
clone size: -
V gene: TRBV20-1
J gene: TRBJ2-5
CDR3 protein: CSATGKETQYF
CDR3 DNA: TGCAGTGCTACAGGGAAGGAGACCCAGTACTTC

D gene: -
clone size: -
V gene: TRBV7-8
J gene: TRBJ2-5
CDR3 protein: CASSSVLQETQYF
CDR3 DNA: TGTGCCAGCAGCTCAGTGCTCCAAGAGACCCAGTACTTC

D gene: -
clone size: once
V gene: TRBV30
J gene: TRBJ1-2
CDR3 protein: CAWNLLRVGARGYTF
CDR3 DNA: TGTGCCTGGAACCTCCTCAGGGTAGGGGCGAGAGGCTACACCTTC

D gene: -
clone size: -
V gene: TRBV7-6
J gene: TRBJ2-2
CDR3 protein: CASSPLPGQNTGELFF
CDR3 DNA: TGTGCCAGCAGCCCCCTCCCGGGACAGAACACCGGGGAGCTGTTTTTT

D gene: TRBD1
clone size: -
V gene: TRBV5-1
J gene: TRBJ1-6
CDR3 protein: CASSWGDRGNSPLHF
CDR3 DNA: TGCGCCAGCAGCTGGGGGGACAGGGGAAATTCACCCCTCCACTTT

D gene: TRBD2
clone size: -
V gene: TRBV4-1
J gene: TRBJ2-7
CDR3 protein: CASSQVSAGGAYEQYF
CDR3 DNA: TGCGCCAGCAGCCAAGTTTCCGCGGGGGGGGCCTACGAGCAGTACTTC

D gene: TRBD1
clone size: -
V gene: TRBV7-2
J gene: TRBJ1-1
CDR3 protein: CASSLDRVSAFF
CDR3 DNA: TGTGCCAGCAGCCTCGACAGGGTCAGCGCTTTCTTT

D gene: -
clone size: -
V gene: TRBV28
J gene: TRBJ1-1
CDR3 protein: CASSLSENTEAFF
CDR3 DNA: TGTGCCAGCAGCCTGTCAGAGAACACTGAAGCTTTCTTT

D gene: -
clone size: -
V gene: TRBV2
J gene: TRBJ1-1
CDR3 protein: CAVPGGQAFF
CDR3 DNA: TGTGCCGTACCGGGGGGGCAGGCTTTCTTT

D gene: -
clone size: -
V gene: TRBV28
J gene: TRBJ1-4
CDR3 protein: CASSPPGYLNEKLFF
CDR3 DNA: TGTGCCAGCAGTCCTCCGGGGTACCTTAATGAAAAACTGTTTTTT

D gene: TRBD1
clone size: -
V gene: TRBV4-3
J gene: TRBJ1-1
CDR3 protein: CASSQDWDRSWAFF
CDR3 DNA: TGCGCCAGCAGCCAAGATTGGGACAGAAGCTGGGCTTTCTTT

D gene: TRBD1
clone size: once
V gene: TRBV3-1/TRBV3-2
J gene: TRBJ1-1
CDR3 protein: CASSQLGEQGDWAFF
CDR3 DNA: TGTGCCAGCAGCCAACTGGGGGAACAGGGGGATTGGGCTTTCTTT

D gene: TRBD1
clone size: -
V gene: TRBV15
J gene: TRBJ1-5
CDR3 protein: CATSIRQGAPQPQHF
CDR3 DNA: TGTGCCACCAGCATTCGACAGGGGGCGCCTCAGCCCCAGCATTTT

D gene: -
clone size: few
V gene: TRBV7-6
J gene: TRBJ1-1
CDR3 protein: CASSLVSGMGTEAFF
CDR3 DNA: TGTGCCAGCAGCTTAGTTTCAGGGATGGGCACTGAAGCTTTCTTT

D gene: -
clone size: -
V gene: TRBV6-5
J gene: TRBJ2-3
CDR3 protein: CASRYPGSNTQYF
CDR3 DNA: TGTGCCAGCAGGTACCCAGGGTCAAATACGCAGTATTTT

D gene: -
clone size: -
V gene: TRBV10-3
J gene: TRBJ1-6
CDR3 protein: CAISESPRVNSPLHF
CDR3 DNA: TGTGCCATCAGTGAGTCCCCCAGGGTTAATTCACCCCTCCACTTT

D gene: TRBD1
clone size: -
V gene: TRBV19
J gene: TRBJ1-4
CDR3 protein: CASSYTGANEKLFF
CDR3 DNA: TGTGCCAGTAGTTACACAGGGGCTAATGAAAAACTGTTTTTT

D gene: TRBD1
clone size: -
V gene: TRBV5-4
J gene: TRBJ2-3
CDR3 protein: CASSRGQGSTDTQYF
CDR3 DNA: TGTGCCAGCAGCCGCGGACAGGGTAGCACAGATACGCAGTATTTT

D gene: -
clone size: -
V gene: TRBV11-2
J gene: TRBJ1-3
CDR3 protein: CASSLDLQVGATIYF
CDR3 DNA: TGTGCCAGCAGCTTAGACTTACAGGTAGGAGCTACCATATATTTT

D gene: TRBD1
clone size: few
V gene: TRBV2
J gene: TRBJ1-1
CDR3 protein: CARTGTASWSEAFF
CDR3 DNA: TGTGCCAGGACCGGGACAGCCTCTTGGTCTGAAGCTTTCTTT

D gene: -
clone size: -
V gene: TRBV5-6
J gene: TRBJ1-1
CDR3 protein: CASSGGRNTEAFF
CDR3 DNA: TGTGCCAGCAGCGGCGGGAGGAACACTGAAGCTTTCTTT

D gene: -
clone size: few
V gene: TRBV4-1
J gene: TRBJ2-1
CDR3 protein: CASSQPDREGNEQFF
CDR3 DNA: TGCGCCAGCAGCCAGCCGGACAGGGAGGGTAATGAGCAGTTCTTC

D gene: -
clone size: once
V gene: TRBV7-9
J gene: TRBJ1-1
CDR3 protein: CASSLPLGQQNTEAFF
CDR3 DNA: TGTGCCAGCAGCTTACCGCTCGGACAGCAGAACACTGAAGCTTTCTTT

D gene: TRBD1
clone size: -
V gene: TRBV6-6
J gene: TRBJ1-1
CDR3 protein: CASRDRVGTEAFF
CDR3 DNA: TGTGCCAGCAGGGACAGGGTAGGAACTGAAGCTTTCTTT

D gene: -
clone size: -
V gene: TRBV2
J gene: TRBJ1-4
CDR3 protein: CASRGGNRDNEKLFF
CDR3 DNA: TGTGCCAGCAGGGGAGGGAATCGGGATAACGAAAAACTGTTTTTT

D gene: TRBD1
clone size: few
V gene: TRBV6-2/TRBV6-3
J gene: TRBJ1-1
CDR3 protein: CASSQTTGDRVLKAFF
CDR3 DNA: TGTGCCAGCAGTCAAACCACGGGGGACAGGGTTCTGAAAGCTTTCTTT

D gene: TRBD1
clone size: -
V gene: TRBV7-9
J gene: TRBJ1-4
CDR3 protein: CASSSGQPNEKLFF
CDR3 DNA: TGTGCCAGCAGCTCGGGACAGCCAAATGAAAAACTGTTTTTT

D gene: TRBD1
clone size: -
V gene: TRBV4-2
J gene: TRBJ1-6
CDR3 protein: CASSQETGGLNSPLHF
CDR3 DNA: TGTGCCAGCAGCCAAGAGACAGGGGGACTTAATTCACCCCTCCACTTT

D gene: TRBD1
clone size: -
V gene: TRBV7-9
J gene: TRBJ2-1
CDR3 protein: CASSRSTGSSYNEQFF
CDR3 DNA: TGTGCCAGCAGCCGGTCGACAGGGAGCTCCTACAATGAGCAGTTCTTC